The 29 T cell receptor beta chains listed next were all sequenced from one sample in a study of OX40 agonist ivuxolimab in advanced cancers. Only in-frame clones appear in the TCRdb table, and some are missing; sequencing was by immunoSEQ multiplex PCR. The sample comprises about 83,000 clones, under 90% of which are singletons, and approximately 1.9% rests with the top ten. Sample: CD4+ or CD8+ T cells sorted from blood, taken in a trial of the OX40 agonist ivuxolimab. These receptors originate from an adult with an advanced solid tumor such as melanoma, head and neck, liver or kidney cancer.

The V gene is TRBV5-1, the J gene TRBJ2-2, with a possible D match to TRBD2 (6 bases). Germline assignment: CDR1 SGHRS and CDR2 YFSETQ. This CDR3 comprises 16 residues. V was shortened by 4 bases and J by 2 bases, with 15 bases between the two germline ends. The CDR3 nucleotides are TGCGCCAGCAGCCCCTGGGGGGTGTCTAACACCGGGGAGCTGTTTTTT. Protein sequence: CASSPWGVSNTGELFF.

CDR3 region: CASSQVWDRDKSGANVLTF. CDR3 in DNA: TGTGCCAGCAGCCAAGTCTGGGACAGGGATAAATCTGGGGCCAACGTCCTGACTTTC. The rearrangement links TRBV14 to TRBJ2-6, with 9 bases lining up with TRBD1. CDR3 length: 19 amino acids. Germline V gene data show CDR1 as SGHDN and CDR2 as FVKESK. The J segment lost 1 base and the V segment lost 1 base, leaving 8 bases of the junction unmatched.

The V gene is TRBV5-1, the J gene TRBJ1-2, with D possibly matching TRBD1 (6 bases). Trimming removed 4 bases from V and 8 bases from J, with 18 bases in between. Germline CDR1 SGHRS, CDR2 YFSETQ. This CDR3 spans 14 amino acids. DNA of the CDR3: TGCGCCAGCAGCCTTACAACCTCCACAGGGGGCTACACCTTC. Encoded protein: CASSLTTSTGGYTF.

The rearrangement joins TRBV19 to TRBJ1-5, with 10 positions matching TRBD1. CDR1 LNHDA and CDR2 SQIVND come from the germline V gene (reference sequence). V shed 3 bases, J shed 7 bases, and the junction held 6 bases outside the gene matches. The CDR3 consists of 15 residues. The CDR3 DNA reads TGTGCCAGTAGTATTTCGGCGACAGGGGGCCAGCCCCAGCATTTT. It yields the protein CASSISATGGQPQHF.

The chain is built from TRBV27 and TRBJ1-2; TRBD1 agrees at 10 bases. The J segment lost 3 bases and the V segment lost 4 bases, leaving 5 bases of the junction unmatched. This CDR3 has 15 residues. Germline CDR1 reads MNHEY; CDR2 reads SMNVEV (reference sequence). The CDR3 spells CASSSLGTGDYGYTF. The CDR3 bases are TGTGCCAGCAGTTCCCTCGGGACAGGGGACTATGGCTACACCTTC.

The rearrangement joins TRBV30 to TRBJ1-5; 9 bases match TRBD1. V gave up 1 base and J gave up 5 bases; unmatched junction bases: 0. Germline V lookup: CDR1 GTSNPN, CDR2 SVGIG (reference sequence). This CDR3 comprises 13 residues. CDR3 in amino acids: CAWSGDRDQPQHF. CDR3 in DNA: TGTGCCTGGAGTGGGGACAGGGATCAGCCCCAGCATTTT.

This clone occurred a few times. V is TRBV7-2 and J is TRBJ1-4; D is uncertain. V gave up 2 bases and J gave up 3 bases, with 7 bases separating them. The CDR3 consists of 14 residues. CDR1 SGHTA and CDR2 FQGNSA come from the germline V gene. The CDR3 nucleotides read TGTGCCAGCAGCTTAACAGCCTCTAATGAAAAACTGTTTTTT. Amino acids: CASSLTASNEKLFF.

The CDR3 nucleotides read TGTGCCAGTAGTCAGATCACAAACACTGAAGCTTTCTTT. Amino acids: CASSQITNTEAFF. The chain couples TRBV19 to TRBJ1-1; D remains ambiguous. The CDR3 sequence is 13 residues long. Germline V gives CDR1 LNHDA, CDR2 SQIVND (reference sequence). V was cut by 5 bases and J by 2 bases, with 9 bases left in between.

The chain recombines TRBV18 with TRBJ1-2; 7 nucleotides agree with TRBD1. J lost 0 bases, V lost 6 bases, and 7 bases had no gene match. The CDR3 extends over 15 amino acids. Germline CDR1 is KGHSH and CDR2 is LQKENI. The CDR3 region is CASSEGGQTNYGYTF. The CDR3 bases are TGTGCCAGCTCGGAGGGGGGACAGACTAACTATGGCTACACCTTC.

This clone was recorded a few times. The chain carries TRBV28 and TRBJ1-3; D ambiguous. The V gene lost 5 bases and the J gene lost 2 bases, with 10 bases spanning the gap. The germline V gene has CDR1 MDHEN and CDR2 SYDVKM. The length of the CDR3 is 14 residues. CDR3 nucleotide sequence: TGTGCCAGCAGTCCCCGGATCGCTGGAAACACCATATATTTT. As protein: CASSPRIAGNTIYF. Supplemented by reference TRBV28 and TRBJ1-3, the full variable domain reads DVKVTQSSRYLVKRTGEKVFLECVQDMDHENMFWYRQDPGLGLRLIYFSYDVKMKEKGDIPEGYSVSREKKERFSLILESASTNQTSMYLCASSPRIAGNTIYFGEGSWLTVV.

A remark on this clone: This sample also contains other DNA sequences that code for the same CDR3. The chain combines TRBV9 with TRBJ2-2; 7 nucleotides align to TRBD2. CDR3 length: 15 amino acids. V trimming: 2 bases; J trimming: 0 bases; junction bases outside the gene matches: 1. Germline CDR1 is SGDLS and CDR2 is YYNGEE. CDR3 in amino acids: CASSVGGANTGELFF. CDR3 coding DNA: TGTGCCAGCAGCGTGGGAGGGGCGAACACCGGGGAGCTGTTTTTT.

This clone was found a few times. The rearrangement joins TRBV2 to TRBJ1-6; D remains unclear. The V gene's germline CDR1 is SNHLY and CDR2 FYNNEI. The CDR3 is 12 residues long. Trimming stripped 6 bases from V and 10 bases from J, with 10 bases between. The CDR3 nucleotides are TGTGCCAGCAGCCCAGCGGGATCACCCCTCCACTTT. Its protein is CASSPAGSPLHF.

Details on this clone: One junction end disagrees with the germline gene, perhaps due to a read error. This sequence joins TRBV19 and TRBJ2-3; D tentatively fits TRBD1 or TRBD2 (5 bases each). Germline values: CDR1 LNHDA, CDR2 SQIVND (reference sequence). The CDR3 is 14 residues long. The CDR3 spells CVSTDWGNTDTQYF. The CDR3, as DNA: TGTGTCAGTACAGACTGGGGGAACACAGATACGCAGTATTTT.

The chain recombines TRBV5-4 with TRBJ2-7, with 9 bases matching TRBD1. CDR1 is SGHNT, CDR2 YYREEE, per germline (reference sequence). The CDR3 is made up of 13 amino acids. V dropped 3 bases and J dropped 8; count of bases not matched to a gene: 6. CDR3 bases: TGTGCCAGCAGCTCGGGGGACAGGGCTAAGCAGTACTTC. Residues: CASSSGDRAKQYF.

This sequence joins TRBV19 and TRBJ2-6; 11 nucleotides match TRBD2. Per germline, CDR1 LNHDA and CDR2 SQIVND (reference sequence). V gave up 11 bases and J gave up 2 bases; unmatched junction bases: 8. CDR3 size: 16 residues. The CDR3 sequence: CAVYSGGAAGANVLTF. The CDR3 nucleotides read TGTGCCGTATATAGCGGGGGGGCGGCTGGGGCCAACGTCCTGACTTTC.

The chain is built from TRBV6-4 and TRBJ1-2; D uncertain. This CDR3 has 13 amino acids. Germline CDR1 reads MRHNA; CDR2 reads SNTAGT. V lost 0 bases, J lost 7 bases, and 9 bases lay in between. The CDR3 region is CASSDSGGFGYTF. The CDR3 DNA reads as TGTGCCAGCAGTGACTCAGGAGGGTTTGGCTACACCTTC.

This clone was counted only a few times. CDR3 DNA: TGTGCCAGCAGGAATCAGGGGAAAGCGAGAGATGGCTACACCTTC. It encodes CASRNQGKARDGYTF. The J gene is TRBJ1-2, the V gene TRBV11-2; possible D gene TRBD1, 6 bases. Germline V gives CDR1 SGHAT, CDR2 FQNNGV. V was trimmed by 6 bases and J by 6 bases, leaving 20 bases between them. The CDR3 is 15 residues long.

This chain connects TRBV5-6 to TRBJ2-6, with D possibly TRBD1 on 6 matching bases. Trimming shortened V by 4 bases and J by 4 bases, and 12 bases separated the two germline ends. Germline V gene data show CDR1 as SGHDT and CDR2 as YYEEEE. The CDR3 runs to 15 residues. The CDR3 coding sequence is TGTGCCAGCAGCCTCGAGGGGGTCGGGGCCAACGTCCTGACTTTC. It specifies CASSLEGVGANVLTF.

The J gene is TRBJ1-2, the V gene TRBV19, with 8 nucleotides matching TRBD1. The ends lost 6 bases at V and 2 bases at J; junction bases unmatched: 5. Per germline, CDR1 LNHDA and CDR2 SQIVND (reference sequence). The CDR3 runs to 14 residues. CDR3 in DNA: TGTGCCAGTAGCGGACAGGGTGGGAACTATGGCTACACCTTC. Translation gives CASSGQGGNYGYTF.

This chain joins TRBV29-1 and TRBJ2-2; D is tentatively TRBD1 or TRBD2 (5 bases each). Trimming left V 6 bases short and J 6 bases short, with 17 bases between. CDR1 and CDR2 from the germline V gene are SQVTM and ANQGSEA. The CDR3 length is 14 residues. The CDR3 nucleotides read TGCAGCGTCGGGGCCCGACTTTTGCCCGGGGAGCTGTTTTTT. Translation gives CSVGARLLPGELFF.

This chain connects TRBV4-1 to TRBJ1-6; no definite D call. CDR1 and CDR2 from the germline V gene are MGHRA and YSYEKL. The CDR3 spans 12 residues. V dropped 0 bases and J dropped 13 bases, with 7 bases sitting between them. CDR3 sequence: CASSQDEGPLHF. The CDR3 DNA reads TGCGCCAGCAGCCAAGATGAAGGGCCCCTCCACTTT.

This chain joins TRBV28 and TRBJ2-7, with 8 bases lining up with TRBD2. Trimming removed 7 bases from V and 3 bases from J; junction bases left unmatched: 5. The germline V gene has CDR1 MDHEN and CDR2 SYDVKM. This CDR3 spans 13 amino acids. The DNA for the CDR3 is TGTGCCAGCACTATAGCGGGGAACTACGAGCAGTACTTC. It codes for CASTIAGNYEQYF.

This chain joins TRBV30 and TRBJ2-1, with 9 nucleotides matching TRBD2. J was trimmed by 3 bases and V by 4 bases; bases with no gene match: 4. Germline CDR1 GTSNPN, CDR2 SVGIG (reference sequence). This CDR3 has 14 amino acids. DNA of the CDR3: TGTGCCTGGACCCCTAGCGGGGTCTACAATGAGCAGTTCTTC. Translation gives CAWTPSGVYNEQFF.

The chain uses TRBV6-1 and TRBJ1-2; maybe TRBD1 (5 bases). V lost 10 bases and J 8 bases, leaving 17 bases between the germline ends. From germline, CDR1 is MNHNS and CDR2 SASEGT. The CDR3 spans 12 residues. In nucleotides, the CDR3 is TGTGCCATAAAGCCCAGGGAGGGCGGCTACACCTTC. As protein: CAIKPREGGYTF.

In nucleotides, the CDR3 is TGTGCCAGCAGCTGGGGGACGCACTCTGGAAACACCATATATTTT. Amino acids: CASSWGTHSGNTIYF. The chain has TRBV5-6 and TRBJ1-3, with a tentative D call TRBD1 (5 bases). The CDR3 covers 15 residues. The V and J ends lost 3 bases and 0 bases respectively, with 10 bases between them. Looked up from germline, CDR1 is SGHDT and CDR2 is YYEEEE.

This sequence joins TRBV10-3 and TRBJ1-4, with D perhaps matching TRBD1 (5 bases). This CDR3 has 13 residues. Germline loops: CDR1 ENHRY, CDR2 SYGVKD. V was trimmed by 7 bases and J by 4 bases, leaving 10 bases between them. CDR3 sequence reads: CAITRGVNEKLFF. The CDR3 DNA follows: TGTGCCATCACCCGGGGGGTTAATGAAAAACTGTTTTTT.

The CDR3 DNA is TGCGCCAGCAGCCAAGTTTTGCGGGGCGAGCAGTACTTC. Protein sequence: CASSQVLRGEQYF. The rearrangement joins TRBV4-1 to TRBJ2-7; a possible D gene is TRBD2 (6 bases). V was shortened by 1 base and J by 6 bases, with 10 bases between the two germline ends. Germline V gives CDR1 MGHRA, CDR2 YSYEKL. CDR3 length: 13 amino acids.

Notes on this clone: Other DNA sequences in the same sample also yield this CDR3. The gene calls are TRBV6-1 and TRBJ1-1; D unresolved. V lost 1 base, J lost 3 bases, and 6 bases lay in between. The length of the CDR3 is 13 residues. In germline, CDR1 is MNHNS, CDR2 SASEGT. CDR3 sequence reads: CASSEGRYTEAFF. Written as DNA, the CDR3 is TGTGCCAGCAGTGAAGGAAGGTACACTGAAGCTTTCTTT.

V gene TRBV5-8 combines with J gene TRBJ1-1; D gene unclear. CDR1 is SGHTS, CDR2 YDEGEE, per germline. This CDR3 spans 11 amino acids. V was shortened by 4 bases and J by 8 bases, with 9 bases between the two germline ends. This CDR3 is CASSPKLEAFF. The DNA of the CDR3 is TGTGCCAGCAGCCCCAAGTTAGAAGCTTTCTTT. Drawing the rest from reference TRBV5-8 and TRBJ1-1, the complete variable domain is EAGVTQSPTHLIKTRGQQATLRCSPISGHTSVYWYQQALGLGLQFLLWYDEGEERNRGNFPPRFSGRQFPNYSSELNVNALELEDSALYLCASSPKLEAFFGQGTRLTVV.